This T cell receptor gamma chain was identified in a study of gamma-delta chains in newborns, infants, children (dated by TCRdb to between 2018 and 2021). Describing the broader study: According to the title of the study, polyclonal expansion of innate gammadelta T cells immediately after birth is driven by microbial exposure. The study examined the way microbial exposure affected innate gammadelta T cell populations in human newborns right after birth.

There are 16 amino acids in the CDR3, from cysteine to phenylalanine inclusive. The retained sequence is limited to the CDR3, 48 bases, with the frame set at the first base. From a lookup of the germline V gene (reference sequence), CDR1 and CDR2 are GITISATS and ISYDGTV. This clone was observed a few times. Its recognized antigen is unknown. Compared with germline, one end of the junction differs, possibly owing to a read error. The run used an Illumina MiSeq. Clonotypes were called again by TCRdb from the public reads via CATT, and duplicate nucleotide sequences were then merged into one entry. For this sample the table gives approximately 770 gamma-chain clones, of which 2.5% were detected only once. Around 27% of the sample is held by the ten biggest clonotypes.

In this chain, TRGV9 is recombined with TRGJP. The sample was blood. The sequence derives from a child who was a newborn, infant or young child, either healthy, febrile or measles-vaccinated (not recorded which). The CDR3 reads as follows: CALWEVHFLGKKVKVF. Read as DNA, the sequence is TGTGCCTTGTGGGAGGTGCATTTTTTGGGCAAAAAAGTCAAGGTATTT.